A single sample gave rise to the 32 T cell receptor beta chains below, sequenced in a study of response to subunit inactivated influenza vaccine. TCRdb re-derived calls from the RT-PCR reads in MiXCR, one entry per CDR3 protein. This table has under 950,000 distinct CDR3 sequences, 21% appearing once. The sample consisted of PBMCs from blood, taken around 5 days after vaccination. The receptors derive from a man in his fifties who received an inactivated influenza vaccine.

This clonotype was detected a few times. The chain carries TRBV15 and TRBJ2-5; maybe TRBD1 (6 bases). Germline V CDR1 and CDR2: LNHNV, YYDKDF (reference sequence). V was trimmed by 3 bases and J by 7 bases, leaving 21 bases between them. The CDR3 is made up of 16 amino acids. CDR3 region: CATSRGRLGGQRTQYF. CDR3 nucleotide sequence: TGTGCCACCAGCAGGGGCCGTTTAGGGGGTCAAAGGACCCAGTACTTC.

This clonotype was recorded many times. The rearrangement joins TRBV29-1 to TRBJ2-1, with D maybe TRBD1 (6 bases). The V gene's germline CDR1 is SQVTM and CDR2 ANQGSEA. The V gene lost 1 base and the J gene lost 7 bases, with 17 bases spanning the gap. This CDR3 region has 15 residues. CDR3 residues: CSVEGGLVGHNEQFF. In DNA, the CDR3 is TGCAGCGTTGAAGGGGGGCTAGTTGGGCATAATGAGCAGTTCTTC.

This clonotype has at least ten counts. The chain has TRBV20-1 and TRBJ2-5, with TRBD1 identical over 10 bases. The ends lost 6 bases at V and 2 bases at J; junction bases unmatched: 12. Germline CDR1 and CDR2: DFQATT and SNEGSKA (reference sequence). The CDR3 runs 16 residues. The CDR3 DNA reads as TGCAGTGCCAGCGGGGACAGGGGACGTGGGCAAGAGACCCAGTACTTC. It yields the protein CSASGDRGRGQETQYF.

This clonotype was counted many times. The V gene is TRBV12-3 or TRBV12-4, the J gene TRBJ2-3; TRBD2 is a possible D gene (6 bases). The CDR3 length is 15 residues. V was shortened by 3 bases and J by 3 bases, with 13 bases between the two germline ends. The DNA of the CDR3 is TGTGCCAGCAGTTTTGTAGCGGTAGGGACAGATACGCAGTATTTT. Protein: CASSFVAVGTDTQYF.

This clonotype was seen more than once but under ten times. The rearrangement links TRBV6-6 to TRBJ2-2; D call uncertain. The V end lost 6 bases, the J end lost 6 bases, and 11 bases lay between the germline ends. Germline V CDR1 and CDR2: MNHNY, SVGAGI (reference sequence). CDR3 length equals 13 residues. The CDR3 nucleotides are TGTGCCAGCAGCCGGCCCGGCCCCGGGGAGCTGTTTTTT. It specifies CASSRPGPGELFF.

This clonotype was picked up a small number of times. CDR3 DNA sequence: TGTGCCAGCAGTTACGCGGCTAGCGGGGCCAATGAGCAGTTCTTC. Protein sequence: CASSYAASGANEQFF. The chain combines TRBV6-2 or TRBV6-3 with TRBJ2-1; 9 nucleotides line up with TRBD2. This CDR3 region has 15 residues. From germline, CDR1 is MNHEY and CDR2 SVGEGT. The ends lost 2 bases at V and 6 bases at J; junction bases unmatched: 5.

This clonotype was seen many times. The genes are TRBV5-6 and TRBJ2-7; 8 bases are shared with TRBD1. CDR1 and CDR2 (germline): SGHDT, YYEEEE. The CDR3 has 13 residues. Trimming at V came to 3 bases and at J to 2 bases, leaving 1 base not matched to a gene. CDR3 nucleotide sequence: TGTGCCAGCAGCTGGGGACAGGCCTACGAGCAGTACTTC. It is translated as CASSWGQAYEQYF.

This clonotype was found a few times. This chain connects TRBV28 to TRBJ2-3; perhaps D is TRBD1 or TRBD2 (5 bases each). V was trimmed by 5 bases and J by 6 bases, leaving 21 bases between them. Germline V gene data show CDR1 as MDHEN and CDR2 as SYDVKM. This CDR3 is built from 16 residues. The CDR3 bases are TGTGCCAGCAGTCGGGCCGGGACGCCCTTTGTGGATACGCAGTATTTT. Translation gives CASSRAGTPFVDTQYF.

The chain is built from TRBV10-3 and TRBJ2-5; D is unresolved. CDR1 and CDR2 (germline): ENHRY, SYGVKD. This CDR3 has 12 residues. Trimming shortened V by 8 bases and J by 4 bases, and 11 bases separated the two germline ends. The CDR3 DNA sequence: TGTGCCATCGGACCTAAGGGAGAGACCCAGTACTTC. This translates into CAIGPKGETQYF.

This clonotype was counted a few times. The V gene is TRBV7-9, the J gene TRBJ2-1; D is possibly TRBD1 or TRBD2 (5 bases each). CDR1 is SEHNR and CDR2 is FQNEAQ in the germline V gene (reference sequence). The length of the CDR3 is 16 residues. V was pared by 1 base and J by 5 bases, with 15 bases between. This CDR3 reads CASSLVGAGTHNEQFF. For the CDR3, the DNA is TGTGCCAGCAGCTTAGTGGGCGCCGGGACGCACAATGAGCAGTTCTTC.

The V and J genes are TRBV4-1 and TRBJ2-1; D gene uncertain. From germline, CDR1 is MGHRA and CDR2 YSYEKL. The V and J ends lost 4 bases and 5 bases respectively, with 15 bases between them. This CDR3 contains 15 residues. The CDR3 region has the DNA TGCGCCAGCAGCCGCTCCGGACCGCCTGACAATGAGCAGTTCTTC. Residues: CASSRSGPPDNEQFF.

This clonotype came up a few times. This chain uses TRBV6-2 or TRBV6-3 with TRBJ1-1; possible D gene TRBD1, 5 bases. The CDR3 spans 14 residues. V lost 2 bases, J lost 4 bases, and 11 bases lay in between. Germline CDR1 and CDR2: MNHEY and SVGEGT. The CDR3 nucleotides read TGTGCCAGCAGTTACCAGGGAGGTACCACTGAAGCTTTCTTT. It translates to CASSYQGGTTEAFF.

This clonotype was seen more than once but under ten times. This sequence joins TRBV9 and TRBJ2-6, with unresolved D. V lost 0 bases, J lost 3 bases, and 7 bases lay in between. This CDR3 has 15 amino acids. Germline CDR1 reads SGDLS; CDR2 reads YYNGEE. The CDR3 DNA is TGTGCCAGCAGCGTAGATTTGGGTGGGGCCAACGTCCTGACTTTC. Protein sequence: CASSVDLGGANVLTF.

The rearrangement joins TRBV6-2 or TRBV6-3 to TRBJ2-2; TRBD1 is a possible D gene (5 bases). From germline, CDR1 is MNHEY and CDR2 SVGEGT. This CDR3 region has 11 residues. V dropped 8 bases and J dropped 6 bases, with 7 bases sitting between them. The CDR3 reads CASRQSGELFF. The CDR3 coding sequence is TGTGCCAGCCGACAGTCCGGGGAGCTGTTTTTT.

CDR3 sequence: CSARLFDGNQPQHF. CDR3 bases: TGCAGTGCTAGGTTATTTGATGGCAATCAGCCCCAGCATTTT. This chain connects TRBV20-1 to TRBJ1-5, with D unresolved. The CDR3 runs to 14 residues. Germline V gene lookup returns CDR1 DFQATT and CDR2 SNEGSKA (reference sequence). V was shortened by 3 bases and J by 2 bases, with 11 bases between the two germline ends.

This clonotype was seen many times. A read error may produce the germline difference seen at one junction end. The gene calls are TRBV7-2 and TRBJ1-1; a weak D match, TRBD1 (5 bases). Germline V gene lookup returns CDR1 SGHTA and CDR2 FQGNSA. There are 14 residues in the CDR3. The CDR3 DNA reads TGCGCCAGCAGCTTGGCAGCGGGGGACACTGAAGCTTTCTTT. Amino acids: CASSLAAGDTEAFF.

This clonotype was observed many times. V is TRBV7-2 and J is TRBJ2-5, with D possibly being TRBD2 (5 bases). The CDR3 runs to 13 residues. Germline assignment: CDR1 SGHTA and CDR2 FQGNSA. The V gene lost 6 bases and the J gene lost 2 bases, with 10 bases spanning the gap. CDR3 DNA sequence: TGTGCCAGCAGTATTAGCGTTCAAGAGACCCAGTACTTC. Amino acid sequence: CASSISVQETQYF.

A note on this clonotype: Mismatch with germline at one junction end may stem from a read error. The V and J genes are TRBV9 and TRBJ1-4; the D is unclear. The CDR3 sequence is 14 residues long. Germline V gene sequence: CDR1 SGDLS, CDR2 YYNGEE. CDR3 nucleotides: TGTGCTAGCAGCGTAGAGTCGGCGGGTGAAAAACTGTTTTTT. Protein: CASSVESAGEKLFF.

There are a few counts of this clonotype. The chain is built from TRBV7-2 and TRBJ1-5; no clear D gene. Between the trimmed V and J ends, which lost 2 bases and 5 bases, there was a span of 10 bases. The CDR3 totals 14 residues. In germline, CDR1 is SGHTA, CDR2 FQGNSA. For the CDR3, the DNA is TGTGCCAGCAGCTTACAGTCCGTCGATCAGCCCCAGCATTTT. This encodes CASSLQSVDQPQHF.

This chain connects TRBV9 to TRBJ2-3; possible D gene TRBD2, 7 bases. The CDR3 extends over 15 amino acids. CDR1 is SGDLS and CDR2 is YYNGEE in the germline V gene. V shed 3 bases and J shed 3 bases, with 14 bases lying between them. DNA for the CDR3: TGTGCCAGCAGCGGGGGGGGCCCGGCGACAGATACGCAGTATTTT. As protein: CASSGGGPATDTQYF.

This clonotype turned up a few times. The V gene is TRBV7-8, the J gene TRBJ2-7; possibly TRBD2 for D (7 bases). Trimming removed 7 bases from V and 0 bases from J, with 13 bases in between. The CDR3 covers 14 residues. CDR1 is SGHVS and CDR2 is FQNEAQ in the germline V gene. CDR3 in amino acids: CASIPGDYSYEQYF. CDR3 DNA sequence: TGTGCCAGCATCCCAGGGGACTACTCCTACGAGCAGTACTTC.

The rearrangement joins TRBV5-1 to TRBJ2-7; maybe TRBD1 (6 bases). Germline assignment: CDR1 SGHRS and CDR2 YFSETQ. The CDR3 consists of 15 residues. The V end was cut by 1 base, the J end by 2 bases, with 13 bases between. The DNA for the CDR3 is TGCGCCAGCAGCTTGTTAACAGGGCTAACCTACGAGCAGTACTTC. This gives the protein CASSLLTGLTYEQYF.

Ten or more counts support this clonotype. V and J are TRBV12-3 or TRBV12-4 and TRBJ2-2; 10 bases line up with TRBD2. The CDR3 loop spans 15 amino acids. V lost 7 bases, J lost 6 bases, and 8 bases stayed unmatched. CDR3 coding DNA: TGTGCCAGCACCTTGGGGACTAGCGACTCCGGGGAGCTGTTTTTT. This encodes CASTLGTSDSGELFF.

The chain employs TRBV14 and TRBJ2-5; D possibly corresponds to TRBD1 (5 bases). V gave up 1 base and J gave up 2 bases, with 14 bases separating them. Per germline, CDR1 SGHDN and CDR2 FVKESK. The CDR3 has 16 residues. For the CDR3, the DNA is TGTGCCAGCAGCCAAGGGCGCGGTGCAGGGCAAGAGACCCAGTACTTC. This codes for CASSQGRGAGQETQYF.

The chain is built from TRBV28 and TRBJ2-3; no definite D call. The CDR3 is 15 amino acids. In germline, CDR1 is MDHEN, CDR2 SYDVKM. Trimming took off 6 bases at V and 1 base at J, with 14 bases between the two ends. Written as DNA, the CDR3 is TGTGCCAGCAGCTCAACGACCCGGGGCACAGATACGCAGTATTTT. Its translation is CASSSTTRGTDTQYF.

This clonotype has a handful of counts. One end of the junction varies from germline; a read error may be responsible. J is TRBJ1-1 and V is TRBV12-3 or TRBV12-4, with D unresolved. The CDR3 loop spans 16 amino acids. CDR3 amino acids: CASSLDLPNWNPEAFF. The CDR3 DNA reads TGTGCCAGCAGTTTAGATCTTCCGAATTGGAACCCTGAAGCTTTCTTT.

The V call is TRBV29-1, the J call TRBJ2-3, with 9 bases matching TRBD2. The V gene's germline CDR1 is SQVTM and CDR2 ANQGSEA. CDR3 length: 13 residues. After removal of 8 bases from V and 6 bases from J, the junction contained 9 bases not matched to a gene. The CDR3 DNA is TGCAGCCTTTGGTTAGCGGGAGTTGATACGCAGTATTTT. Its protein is CSLWLAGVDTQYF.

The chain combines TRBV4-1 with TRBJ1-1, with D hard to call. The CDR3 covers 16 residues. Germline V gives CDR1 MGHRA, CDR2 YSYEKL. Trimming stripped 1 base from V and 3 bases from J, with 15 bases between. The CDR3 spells CASSQAPKGIDTEAFF. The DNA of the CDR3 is TGCGCCAGCAGCCAAGCTCCAAAAGGGATTGACACTGAAGCTTTCTTT.

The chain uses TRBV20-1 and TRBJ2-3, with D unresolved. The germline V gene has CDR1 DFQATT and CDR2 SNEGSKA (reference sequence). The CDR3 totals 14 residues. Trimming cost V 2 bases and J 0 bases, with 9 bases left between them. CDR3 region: CSARWGTSTDTQYF. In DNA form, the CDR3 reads TGCAGTGCTAGATGGGGAACTAGCACAGATACGCAGTATTTT.

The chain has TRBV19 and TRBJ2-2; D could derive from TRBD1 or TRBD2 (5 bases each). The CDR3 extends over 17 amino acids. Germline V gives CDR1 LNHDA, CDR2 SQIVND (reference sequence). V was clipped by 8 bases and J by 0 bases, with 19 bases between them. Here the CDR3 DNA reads TGTGCCAGTGACACCGGGACGCTCCCTCCGAACACCGGGGAGCTGTTTTTT. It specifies CASDTGTLPPNTGELFF.

The DNA for the CDR3 is TGCGCCAGCAGCCTCACGACGATCCGGACAGCGCGAGAGACCCAGTACTTC. Protein sequence: CASSLTTIRTARETQYF. The chain carries TRBV5-1 and TRBJ2-5; D possibly corresponds to TRBD1 (6 bases). V lost 4 bases and J 4 bases, leaving 23 bases between the germline ends. Germline assignment: CDR1 SGHRS and CDR2 YFSETQ. This CDR3 spans 17 amino acids.

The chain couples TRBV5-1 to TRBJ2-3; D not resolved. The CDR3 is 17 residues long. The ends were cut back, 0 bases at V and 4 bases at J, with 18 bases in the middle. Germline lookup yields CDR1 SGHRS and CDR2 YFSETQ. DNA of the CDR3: TGCGCCAGCAGCTTGGAGGGCGGTAGACGGATCGCAGATACGCAGTATTTT. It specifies CASSLEGGRRIADTQYF.